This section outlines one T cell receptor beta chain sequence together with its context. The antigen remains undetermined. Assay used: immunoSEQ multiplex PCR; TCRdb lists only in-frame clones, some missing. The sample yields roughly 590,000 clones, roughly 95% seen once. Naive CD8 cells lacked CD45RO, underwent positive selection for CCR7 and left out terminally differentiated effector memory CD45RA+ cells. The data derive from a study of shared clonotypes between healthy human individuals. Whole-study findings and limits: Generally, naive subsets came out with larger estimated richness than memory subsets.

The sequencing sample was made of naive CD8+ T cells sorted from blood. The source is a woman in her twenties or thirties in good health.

The CDR3 sequence: CASSVGLRGEGTDTQYF. The CDR3 DNA is TGTGCCAGCAGCGTAGGACTTAGGGGGGAGGGCACAGATACGCAGTATTTT. The J gene is TRBJ2-3, the V gene TRBV9; D tentatively reads TRBD1 or TRBD2 (6 bases each). The V gene lost 0 bases and the J gene lost 1 base, with 15 bases spanning the gap. The CDR3 has 17 residues. The V gene's germline CDR1 is SGDLS and CDR2 YYNGEE.